Included here is one TCR beta chain sequence, with context. Its antigen is not known. Losses at the gene ends were 2 bases for V and 7 bases for J; bases not matched to a gene: 11. The CDR3 sequence is 16 residues long. Germline lookup yields CDR1 MNHEY and CDR2 SVGAGI. The data derive from a study of shared clonotypes between healthy human individuals. Samples underwent the assay at deep level. Here immunoSEQ multiplex PCR was the method, and the copy in TCRdb shows in-frame clones only, minus some. The sample contains around 1.1 million clones, 75% to 80% of which appear only once. Everyone who donated was a Caucasian adult who lived in Nashville, Tennessee. Study-wide findings and caveats: Four donors shared roughly 5% of their naive CD4 clonotypes.

The genes are TRBV6-5 and TRBJ2-1, with 7 bases fitting TRBD2. This TCR was recovered from a man younger than 35 in good health. Some clones in this sample may be carry-over from other donors' samples. The sample taken for sequencing was memory CD4+ T cells from PBMCs. Regarding subset: CD45RA-negative fraction. CDR3 DNA sequence: TGTGCCAGCAGTTACAGAGCGGGAAGAACCGAAAATGAGCAGTTCTTC. It yields the protein CASSYRAGRTENEQFF.